This TCR beta chain was recovered during a study of cytomegalovirus exposure and HLA in healthy donors. PCR amplification relied on 60 Vbeta primers (plus 13 Jbeta primers). Using immunoSEQ multiplex PCR, the repertoire was profiled, and TCRdb retains in-frame clones only, with some absent. Its table lists about 48,000 clones. Per germline, CDR1 SGHRS and CDR2 YFSETQ. Trimming took 0 bases from V and 5 from J, leaving 6 bases between them. This CDR3 region has 12 residues. The chain uses TRBV5-1 and TRBJ2-7; D is uncertain. This TCR was sampled from a woman between 40 and 50 years old in good health and CMV-seronegative. The source material was PBMCs. The CDR3 protein is CASSLARHEQYF. For the CDR3, the DNA is TGCGCCAGCAGCTTGGCCAGGCACGAGCAGTACTTC.